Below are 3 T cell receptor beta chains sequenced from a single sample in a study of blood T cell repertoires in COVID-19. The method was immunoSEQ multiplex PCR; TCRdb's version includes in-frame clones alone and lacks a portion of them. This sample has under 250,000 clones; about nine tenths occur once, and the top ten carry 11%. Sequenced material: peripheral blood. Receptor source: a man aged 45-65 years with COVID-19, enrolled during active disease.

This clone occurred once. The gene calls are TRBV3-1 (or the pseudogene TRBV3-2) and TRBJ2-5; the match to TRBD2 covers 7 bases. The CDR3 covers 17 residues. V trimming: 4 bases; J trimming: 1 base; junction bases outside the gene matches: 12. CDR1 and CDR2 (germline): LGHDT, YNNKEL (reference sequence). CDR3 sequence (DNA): TGTGCCAGCAGCCCTAGTGGCGCTAGCGGAACCCAAGAGACCCAGTACTTC. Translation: CASSPSGASGTQETQYF.

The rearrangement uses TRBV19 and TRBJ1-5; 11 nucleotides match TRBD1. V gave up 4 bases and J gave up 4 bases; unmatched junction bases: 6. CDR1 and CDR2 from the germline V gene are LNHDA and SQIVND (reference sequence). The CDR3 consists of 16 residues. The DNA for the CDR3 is TGTGCCAGTAGTAAGCCCGGGACAGGGGGGAATCAGCCCCAGCATTTT. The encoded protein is CASSKPGTGGNQPQHF.

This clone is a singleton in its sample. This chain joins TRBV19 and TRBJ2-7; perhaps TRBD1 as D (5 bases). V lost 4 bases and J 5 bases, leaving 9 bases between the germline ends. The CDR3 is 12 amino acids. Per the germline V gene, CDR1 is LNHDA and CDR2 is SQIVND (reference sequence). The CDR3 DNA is TGTGCCAGTAGTAGGGGCTCACACGAGCAGTACTTC. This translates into CASSRGSHEQYF.